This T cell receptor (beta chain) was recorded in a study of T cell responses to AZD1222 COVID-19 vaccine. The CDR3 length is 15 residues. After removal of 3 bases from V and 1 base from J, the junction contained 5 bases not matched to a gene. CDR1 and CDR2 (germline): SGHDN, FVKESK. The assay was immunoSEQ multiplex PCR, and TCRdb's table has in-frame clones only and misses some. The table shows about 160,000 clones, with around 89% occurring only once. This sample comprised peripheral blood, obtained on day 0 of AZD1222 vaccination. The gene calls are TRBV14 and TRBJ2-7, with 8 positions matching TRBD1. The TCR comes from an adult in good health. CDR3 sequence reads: CASSHDRGWSYEQYF. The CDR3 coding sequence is TGTGCCAGCAGCCACGACAGGGGCTGGTCCTACGAGCAGTACTTC.